A selection of T cell receptor beta chains follows, all from one sample in a study of control samples from healthy donors and cancer patients. The repertoire was sequenced with immunoSEQ multiplex PCR; TCRdb's copy has only in-frame clones and lacks some. The sample lists 150,000 to 200,000 clones; roughly 92% were seen once. Sequencing was carried out using blood. Source of these receptors: a woman in her 30s in good health. Each CDR3 is given with its conserved first and last residue.

J,V,CDR3
TRBJ1-5,TRBV6-2/TRBV6-3,CASSYTAGSSNQPQHF
TRBJ1-2,TRBV15,CATSDRQGNYGYTF
TRBJ2-1,TRBV7-3,CASSPPGQNEQFF
TRBJ2-5,TRBV27,CASSWATGEETQYF
TRBJ1-2,TRBV7-2,CASSHRTGGYTF
TRBJ2-1,TRBV25-1,CASSSFGDNEQFF
TRBJ2-7,TRBV27,CASSPLWSGRADEQYF
TRBJ1-2,TRBV28,CASSLDVREPDYGYTF
TRBJ2-5,TRBV28,CATKTSGSRETQYF
TRBJ2-7,TRBV28,CASSGRQPNEQYF
TRBJ2-1,TRBV2,CASRVTGGVGNEQFF
TRBJ1-6,TRBV28,CASRSARFTPLHF
TRBJ2-6,TRBV20-1,CSASNRGHSGANVLTF
TRBJ1-5,TRBV6-5,CASSVQGENQPQHF
TRBJ1-2,TRBV19,CASSIDSGTGDGYTF
TRBJ2-3,TRBV6-2/TRBV6-3,CASSYSTAPTDTQYF
TRBJ2-7,TRBV2,CASSYPGSYEQYF
TRBJ2-3,TRBV11-2,CASSTLSLHPDTQYF
TRBJ2-5,TRBV24-1,CATSAFAGQGQETQYF
TRBJ1-5,TRBV6-2/TRBV6-3,CASSYSPSNQPQHF
TRBJ1-1,TRBV6-5,CASQTNTEAFF
TRBJ2-1,TRBV28,CASSDTGSINNEQFF
TRBJ2-1,TRBV4-1,CASSQDGREGNEQFF
TRBJ2-5,TRBV28,CASRDQETQYF
TRBJ2-1,TRBV19,CASSIPPLAGFYNEQFF
TRBJ2-7,TRBV5-1,CASSRQGDSYEQYF
TRBJ1-2,TRBV5-4,CASSLDSVGNGYTF
TRBJ1-1,TRBV7-9,CASSQFQGTEAFF
TRBJ2-3,TRBV27,CASSLAGVTDTQYF
TRBJ2-1,TRBV15,CATSSSTSGIYNEQFF
TRBJ2-3,TRBV5-3,CARSLWVFTDTQYF
TRBJ2-1,TRBV10-1,CASSANRLANTYNEQFF
TRBJ1-5,TRBV27,CASSSGGGFYQPQHF
TRBJ1-5,TRBV18,CASSPQDSNQPQHF
TRBJ2-7,TRBV6-6,CASSYGRGRTYEQYF
TRBJ2-7,TRBV5-1,CASSLVGQGYEQYF
TRBJ2-1,TRBV18,CASSLGLYNEQFF
TRBJ1-5,TRBV18,CASSLGPNSNQPQHF
TRBJ1-1,TRBV18,CASSPQTAGGAFF
TRBJ2-1,TRBV20-1,CSASELAGLGNEQFF
TRBJ2-2,TRBV9,CASSVALGIGELFF
TRBJ1-4,TRBV29-1,CSVSGRNEKLFF
TRBJ1-6,TRBV5-6,CASCKRIRDSDNSPLHF
TRBJ2-1,TRBV11-2,CASSLGWTSGYNEQFF
TRBJ2-1,TRBV10-2,CASLSSGRANEQFF
TRBJ2-2,TRBV4-3,CASSQEGLAGVTGELFF
TRBJ2-1,TRBV5-1,CASSFRLAGDYNEQFF
TRBJ2-7,TRBV4-2,CASSQDEGASYEQYF
TRBJ1-4,TRBV23-1,CASSHKDRFCEKLFF
TRBJ1-5,TRBV3-1/TRBV3-2,CASSQANRGTPQHF
TRBJ2-5,TRBV5-1,CASDQGGNLQETQYF
TRBJ2-2,TRBV11-2,CASSLSTVKTGELFF
TRBJ2-1,TRBV2,CASSIGQVLDQFF
TRBJ2-3,TRBV3-1/TRBV3-2,CASSLRAGFTDTQYF
TRBJ2-1,TRBV4-3,CASSQSLPAQPGGNEQFF
TRBJ2-7,TRBV27,CASSSLLPRTIHYEQYF
TRBJ2-7,TRBV6-5,CASSYPTMGQYF